The TCR beta chain under discussion was sequenced for a study of beta chain features in type 1 diabetes. Sorted CD4+ subsets: naive, central memory, regulatory, stem cell-like memory (CD45RO/CCR7/CD25/CD127/CD95/CD27 panel). All of the isolated RNA was reverse transcribed, so expressed TCRB transcripts were sequenced. Here immunoSEQ multiplex PCR was the method, and the copy in TCRdb shows in-frame clones only, minus some. The sample consists of 300,000 to 400,000 clones, around 9% of them appearing once. Whole-study findings and limits: Individuals with type 1 diabetes displayed fewer insertions and more deletions at VDJ junctions. Among patients with Type 1 diabetes, TCRB CDR3s were moderately but significantly shorter in every one of the four CD4+ subsets. Still unanswered here is whether HLA type influences TCRB rearrangement.

In this sample, this clone turned up a few times. Its antigen is currently unknown. In germline, CDR1 is MNHNS, CDR2 SASEGT. The CDR3 is 13 residues long. V gave up 4 bases and J gave up 5 bases, with 9 bases separating them. The TCR comes from a man aged 25-45 years with type 1 diabetes. This sequence joins TRBV6-1 and TRBJ2-1, with D perhaps TRBD2 (6 bases). Material for sequencing was central memory CD4+ T cells from blood. The CDR3 bases are TGTGCCAGCAGTGGAAGACTAGACAATGAGCAGTTCTTC. This sequence encodes CASSGRLDNEQFF.